The 2 T cell receptor beta chains below come from one sample, sequenced in a study of cytomegalovirus exposure and HLA in healthy donors. Amplification used 60 Vbeta primers and 13 Jbeta primers. Repertoires were generated with immunoSEQ multiplex PCR, while TCRdb's copy carries only in-frame clones and drops some. The sample lists fewer than 200,000 clones; around 80% were seen once. The sample comprised PBMCs. The receptors were sampled from a middle-aged man in good health and CMV-seronegative.

The DNA for the CDR3 is TGTGCCAGCAGCGTAGACGGGGTGAACACCGGGGAGCTGTTTTTT. This translates into CASSVDGVNTGELFF. The V gene is TRBV9, the J gene TRBJ2-2; perhaps TRBD2 as D (5 bases). V lost 0 bases to trimming and J lost 1 base, with 7 bases between them. The germline V gene has CDR1 SGDLS and CDR2 YYNGEE. CDR3 length: 15 amino acids.

This chain links TRBV6-1 with TRBJ2-3, with D unresolved. Between the trimmed V and J ends, which lost 6 bases and 5 bases, there was a span of 3 bases. The CDR3 is 10 amino acids. In germline, CDR1 is MNHNS, CDR2 SASEGT. CDR3: CASSLDTQYF. CDR3 bases: TGTGCCAGCAGCTTAGATACGCAGTATTTT.